Each of the 24 T cell receptor beta chains below was sequenced from the same sample in a study of blood T cell repertoires in COVID-19. The assay was immunoSEQ multiplex PCR, and TCRdb's table has in-frame clones only and misses some. The table shows 300,000 or so clones, with approximately 89% occurring only once. The source material was PBMCs or T cells enriched from blood (not recorded which). These TCRs come from a woman aged 45-60 years who had been exposed to COVID-19.

The chain combines TRBV9 with TRBJ2-1; 7 positions agree with TRBD1. V shed 7 bases, J shed 10 bases, and the junction held 14 bases outside the gene matches. The germline V gene encodes CDR1 SGDLS and CDR2 YYNGEE. This CDR3 is 14 amino acids long. The CDR3 spells CASQPGGRGNEQFF. CDR3 sequence (DNA): TGTGCCAGCCAGCCCGGTGGCAGGGGGAACGAGCAGTTCTTC. Variable domain in full (rest from reference TRBV9 and TRBJ2-1): DSGVTQTPKHLITATGQRVTLRCSPRSGDLSVYWYQQSLDQGLQFLIQYYNGEERAKGNILERFSAQQFPDLHSELNLSSLELGDSALYFCASQPGGRGNEQFFGPGTRLTVL.

This chain joins TRBV3-1 (or the pseudogene TRBV3-2) and TRBJ2-2, with a possible D match to TRBD1 (6 bases). V lost 0 bases to trimming and J lost 5 bases, with 13 bases between them. The length of the CDR3 is 16 residues. The germline V gene has CDR1 LGHDT and CDR2 YNNKEL (reference sequence). CDR3 loop: CASSQEVGAGTGELFF. CDR3 DNA sequence: TGTGCCAGCAGCCAAGAAGTGGGGGCCGGAACCGGGGAGCTGTTTTTT.

This clone was seen a single time. The chain joins TRBV23-1 to TRBJ1-4; D possibly corresponds to TRBD1 (5 bases). TRBV23-1 is flagged as an ORF with uncertain function. Trimming stripped 4 bases from V and 7 bases from J, with 16 bases between. The CDR3 consists of 15 residues. Here the CDR3 DNA reads TGCGCCAGCAGTCCACGGCGGGGGAGAGGTGAAAAACTGTTTTTT. It translates to CASSPRRGRGEKLFF.

The chain carries TRBV19 and TRBJ1-6; 10 positions agree with TRBD1. V lost 3 bases and J lost 4; bases outside the gene matches: 9. CDR3 length: 18 residues. Germline V gives CDR1 LNHDA, CDR2 SQIVND (reference sequence). CDR3 coding DNA: TGTGCCAGTAGTATCTTCCCTCCGGGACAGGGGTATAATTCACCCCTCCACTTT. Encoded protein: CASSIFPPGQGYNSPLHF.

The chain is built from TRBV4-1 and TRBJ1-2; 7 bases are shared with TRBD1. This CDR3 has 14 amino acids. Losses at the gene ends were 1 base for V and 8 bases for J; bases not matched to a gene: 7. CDR1 MGHRA and CDR2 YSYEKL come from the germline V gene. Here the CDR3 DNA reads TGCGCCAGCAGCCAAGTCCAGGGGGTGGGAGGCTACACCTTC. Its protein is CASSQVQGVGGYTF.

The chain is built from TRBV19 and TRBJ1-4; possibly TRBD1 for D (6 bases). Germline CDR1 LNHDA, CDR2 SQIVND (reference sequence). V lost 6 bases and J lost 4, with 15 bases in between. CDR3 length: 15 amino acids. In DNA form, the CDR3 reads TGTGCCAGTAGGAAGAAGGGACAAAGTAATGAAAAACTGTTTTTT. Protein product: CASRKKGQSNEKLFF.

V gene TRBV23-1 combines with J gene TRBJ1-1, with TRBD1 as a possible D gene (5 bases). TRBV23-1 is an open reading frame, and its role is uncertain. The CDR3 contains 13 residues. Deletions cut 4 bases from V and 11 bases from J, with 17 bases between. The CDR3 spells CASSPTPGNFAFF. CDR3 nucleotides: TGCGCCAGCAGTCCCACCCCAGGGAACTTTGCTTTCTTT.

The rearrangement uses TRBV11-3 and TRBJ2-1; D is unresolved. Germline CDR1 SGHNT, CDR2 YENEEA. This CDR3 contains 13 residues. The V and J ends lost 1 base and 10 bases respectively, with 11 bases between them. The CDR3 DNA reads as TGTGCCAGCAGCTTAGTACCCGTGCAGGAGCAGTTCTTC. This translates into CASSLVPVQEQFF.

The chain employs TRBV9 and TRBJ1-3; no clear D. Germline assignment: CDR1 SGDLS and CDR2 YYNGEE. The CDR3 contains 13 residues. V lost 4 bases, J lost 0 bases, and 5 bases lay in between. The CDR3 loop is CASSTYSGNTIYF. CDR3 coding DNA: TGTGCCAGCAGCACCTACTCTGGAAACACCATATATTTT.

The rearrangement links TRBV30 to TRBJ1-3; the match to TRBD1 covers 9 bases. Trimming at V came to 1 base and at J to 11 bases, leaving 3 bases not matched to a gene. The CDR3 has 12 amino acids. Germline-derived CDR1 and CDR2 are GTSNPN and SVGIG (reference sequence). CDR3 sequence: CAWSDTGGSIYF. The CDR3 region has the DNA TGTGCCTGGAGTGATACAGGGGGCTCCATATATTTT. Complete variable domain (other parts from reference TRBV30 and TRBJ1-3): SQTIHQWPATLVQPVGSPLSLECTVEGTSNPNLYWYRQAAGRGLQLLFYSVGIGQISSEVPQNLSASRPQDRQFILSSKKLLLSDSGFYLCAWSDTGGSIYFGEGSWLTVV.

The gene calls are TRBV3-1 (or the pseudogene TRBV3-2) and TRBJ2-3; the match to TRBD2 covers 7 bases. J lost 2 bases, V lost 4 bases, and 9 bases had no gene match. The CDR3 length is 16 residues. Germline V gives CDR1 LGHDT, CDR2 YNNKEL (reference sequence). The CDR3, as DNA: TGTGCCAGCAGCCGGCCAGCGGGAAGCTACACAGATACGCAGTATTTT. Translation gives CASSRPAGSYTDTQYF.

The V gene is TRBV5-1, the J gene TRBJ2-6; 8 nucleotides line up with TRBD1. Germline loops: CDR1 SGHRS, CDR2 YFSETQ. After removal of 4 bases from V and 0 bases from J, the junction contained 15 bases not matched to a gene. The CDR3 loop spans 20 amino acids. The CDR3 here is CASSPPRAGGLISGANVLTF. For the CDR3, the DNA is TGCGCCAGCAGCCCCCCGCGGGCAGGGGGCTTGATCTCTGGGGCCAACGTCCTGACTTTC.

V is TRBV28 and J is TRBJ1-5; possible D gene TRBD1, 5 bases. The CDR3 length is 19 residues. In germline, CDR1 is MDHEN, CDR2 SYDVKM. Trimming removed 11 bases from V and 5 bases from J, with 34 bases in between. Here the CDR3 reads CAASSAFLGNRLGDQPQHF. In DNA, the CDR3 is TGTGCCGCATCGTCGGCGTTTTTGGGTAATCGTTTAGGGGATCAGCCCCAGCATTTT.

The chain couples TRBV7-9 to TRBJ1-1; 9 bases align to TRBD1. The V gene's germline CDR1 is SEHNR and CDR2 FQNEAQ (reference sequence). The length of the CDR3 is 15 residues. V dropped 5 bases and J dropped 6; count of bases not matched to a gene: 10. CDR3 nucleotide sequence: TGTGCCAGCAGCCCCCCGGGACAGGGAAGGGCTGAAGCTTTCTTT. Protein sequence: CASSPPGQGRAEAFF.

On this clone: Other DNA variants within this sample encode the same CDR3. The CDR3 DNA reads TGCGCCAGCAGCTTGGAACGGGGTTCGAACACCGGGGAGCTGTTTTTT. Its protein is CASSLERGSNTGELFF. The V gene is TRBV5-1, the J gene TRBJ2-2; weak D call: TRBD2 (5 bases). V gave up 0 bases and J gave up 0 bases, with 9 bases separating them. This CDR3 comprises 16 residues. Germline V lookup: CDR1 SGHRS, CDR2 YFSETQ.

This sequence joins TRBV5-1 and TRBJ2-3, with TRBD1 as a possible D gene (5 bases). The CDR3 has 15 residues. V dropped 1 base and J dropped 4 bases, with 13 bases sitting between them. Germline V CDR1 and CDR2: SGHRS, YFSETQ. The CDR3 sequence is CASSLSGNGPDTQYF. CDR3 sequence (DNA): TGCGCCAGCAGCTTGTCAGGGAATGGGCCAGATACGCAGTATTTT.

This rearrangement joins TRBV2 to TRBJ1-5; the D gene is possibly TRBD1 (6 bases). This CDR3 is built from 15 residues. Germline CDR1 is SNHLY and CDR2 is FYNNEI. With 7 bases removed from V and 1 base from J, the gap between germline ends came to 14 bases. The CDR3 sequence: CASTSAGVSNQPQHF. In DNA form, the CDR3 reads TGTGCCAGCACCAGTGCAGGGGTAAGCAATCAGCCCCAGCATTTT.

This chain uses TRBV7-2 with TRBJ2-1; TRBD1 matches at 8 bases. This CDR3 comprises 19 residues. V lost 3 bases, J lost 1 base, and 14 bases stayed unmatched. Germline V lookup: CDR1 SGHTA, CDR2 FQGNSA. The CDR3 loop reads CASSFPASQGARSYNEQFF. CDR3 in DNA: TGTGCCAGCAGCTTTCCAGCCAGCCAGGGGGCAAGGTCCTACAATGAGCAGTTCTTC.

The chain recombines TRBV27 with TRBJ2-1, with D unclear. Looked up from germline, CDR1 is MNHEY and CDR2 is SMNVEV (reference sequence). Trimming took 2 bases from V and 2 from J, leaving 7 bases between them. The CDR3 length is 14 residues. The CDR3 sequence: CASSLEVAYNEQFF. CDR3 in DNA: TGTGCCAGCAGTTTAGAGGTTGCCTACAATGAGCAGTTCTTC.

The V gene is TRBV6-1, the J gene TRBJ2-3; unclear D gene. This CDR3 region has 16 residues. The V gene's germline CDR1 is MNHNS and CDR2 SASEGT. Trimming cost V 1 base and J 1 base, with 12 bases left between them. The CDR3 protein is CASSEDFIPGTDTQYF. CDR3 DNA sequence: TGTGCCAGCAGTGAAGATTTTATCCCCGGCACAGATACGCAGTATTTT.

The J gene is TRBJ1-2, the V gene TRBV2; TRBD1 agrees at 9 bases. Germline CDR1 and CDR2: SNHLY and FYNNEI. V gave up 6 bases and J gave up 6 bases; unmatched junction bases: 11. This CDR3 has 15 residues. CDR3 DNA sequence: TGTGCCAGCAGGGACTTCGGGACAGGGCGCCATGGCTACACCTTC. This translates into CASRDFGTGRHGYTF.

The table lists this clone with a few counts. V usage is TRBV5-8 and J usage is TRBJ2-2; 11 bases are shared with TRBD2. The V gene end was trimmed by 4 bases and the J gene end by 4 bases; junction bases not matched to a gene: 6. The CDR3 is 16 amino acids. The germline gives CDR1 SGHTS, CDR2 YDEGEE. As DNA, the CDR3 is TGTGCCAGCAGCCACCGACTAGCGGGGCCCACCGGGGAGCTGTTTTTT. Translating gives CASSHRLAGPTGELFF.

This clone has just one count. The chain has TRBV6-5 and TRBJ2-7; 7 bases line up with TRBD1. The CDR3 is made up of 15 amino acids. CDR1 is MNHEY, CDR2 SVGAGI, per germline. V shed 6 bases and J 0 bases; nucleotides not matched to a gene: 8. This chain's CDR3 is CASRDFGTDSYEQYF. CDR3 DNA: TGTGCCAGCAGAGACTTCGGGACAGACTCCTACGAGCAGTACTTC.

This chain joins TRBV9 and TRBJ2-1, with 7 bases identical to TRBD2. Germline assignment: CDR1 SGDLS and CDR2 YYNGEE. The CDR3 is 16 amino acids. Unmatched junction bases numbered 8, after V lost 3 bases and J lost 2 bases. This chain's CDR3 is CASSALGRAAYNEQFF. Here the CDR3 DNA reads TGTGCCAGCAGCGCCCTTGGGAGGGCGGCCTACAATGAGCAGTTCTTC.